This T cell receptor (beta chain) came from a study of cytomegalovirus exposure and HLA in healthy donors. The study ran its PCR with 60 Vbeta and 13 Jbeta primers. The repertoire was sequenced with immunoSEQ multiplex PCR; TCRdb's copy has only in-frame clones and lacks some. The sample consists of around 160,000 clones, 60% to 85% of them appearing once. V was trimmed by 5 bases and J by 4 bases, leaving 15 bases between them. CDR1 and CDR2 from the germline V gene are MDHEN and SYDVKM. There are 15 residues in the CDR3. The specimen was PBMCs. This TCR was sampled from a man aged 35 to 55 in good health and CMV-seropositive. J is TRBJ1-3 and V is TRBV28; D is possibly TRBD1 (5 bases). The CDR3 coding sequence is TGTGCCAGCAGTCTCCAAGTGGGGCTGGGAAACACCATATATTTT. Translated, it gives CASSLQVGLGNTIYF.